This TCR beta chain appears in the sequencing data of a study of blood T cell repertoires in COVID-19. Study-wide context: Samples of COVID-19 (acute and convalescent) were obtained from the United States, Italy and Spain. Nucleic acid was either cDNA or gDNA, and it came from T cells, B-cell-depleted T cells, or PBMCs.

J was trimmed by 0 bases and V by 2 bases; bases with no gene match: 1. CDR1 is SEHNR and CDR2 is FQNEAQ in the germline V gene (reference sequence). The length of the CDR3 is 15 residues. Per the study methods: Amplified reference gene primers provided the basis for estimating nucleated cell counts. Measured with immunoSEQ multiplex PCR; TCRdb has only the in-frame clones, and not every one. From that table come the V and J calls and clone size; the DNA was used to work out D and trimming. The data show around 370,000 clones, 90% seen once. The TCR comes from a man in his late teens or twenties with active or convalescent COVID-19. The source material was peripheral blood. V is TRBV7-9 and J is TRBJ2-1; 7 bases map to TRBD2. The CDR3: CASSLLAASYNEQFF. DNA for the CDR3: TGTGCCAGCAGCTTACTAGCGGCCTCCTACAATGAGCAGTTCTTC.